Following are 32 T cell receptor beta chains from one sample sequenced in a study of radiotherapy plus CTLA-4 blockade in lung cancer. Sequencing used immunoSEQ multiplex PCR; TCRdb keeps in-frame clones, though not all of them. This table holds 45,000 or so clones, 76% found once. Material: peripheral blood, obtained from a patient treated with radiotherapy plus ipilimumab. The receptors here all came from a human donor with non-small cell lung cancer who had stable disease on radiotherapy plus ipilimumab.

J is TRBJ2-2 and V is TRBV9; possible D gene TRBD2, 6 bases. The V end lost 0 bases, the J end lost 6 bases, and 12 bases lay between the germline ends. The CDR3 runs 15 residues. The V gene's germline CDR1 is SGDLS and CDR2 YYNGEE. The CDR3 loop reads CASSVVGGPSGELFF. The CDR3 DNA reads as TGTGCCAGCAGCGTAGTGGGGGGACCGTCCGGGGAGCTGTTTTTT.

The gene calls are TRBV7-2 and TRBJ1-4; D remains unclear. Germline values: CDR1 SGHTA, CDR2 FQGNSA. The CDR3 is 15 amino acids. The V end was cut by 5 bases, the J end by 8 bases, with 18 bases between. The CDR3 is CASSLVAGPGEKLFF. CDR3 coding DNA: TGTGCCAGCAGCCTAGTCGCTGGCCCCGGGGAAAAACTGTTTTTT.

The chain recombines TRBV5-6 with TRBJ1-2, with D unresolved. CDR3 length equals 12 residues. In germline, CDR1 is SGHDT, CDR2 YYEEEE. Trimming cost V 1 base and J 4 bases, with 5 bases left between them. CDR3: CASSLPSYGYTF. The DNA of the CDR3 is TGTGCCAGCAGCTTGCCCAGCTATGGCTACACCTTC.

V is TRBV28 and J is TRBJ2-2; 7 bases are shared with TRBD2. Trimming removed 3 bases from V and 1 base from J; junction bases left unmatched: 11. The CDR3 spans 18 residues. Germline CDR1 and CDR2: MDHEN and SYDVKM. The CDR3 loop reads CASSFSQGRGGNTGELFF. The CDR3, as DNA: TGTGCCAGCAGTTTTTCCCAAGGTCGCGGGGGGAACACCGGGGAGCTGTTTTTT.

The gene calls are TRBV5-1 and TRBJ2-1; no reliable D call. The V end lost 0 bases, the J end lost 8 bases, and 12 bases lay between the germline ends. The CDR3 is made up of 14 amino acids. Germline assignment: CDR1 SGHRS and CDR2 YFSETQ. The CDR3 protein is CASSLGPFEHEQFF. CDR3 nucleotide sequence: TGCGCCAGCAGCTTGGGGCCCTTTGAACATGAGCAGTTCTTC.

V usage is TRBV12-5 and J usage is TRBJ1-2, with no clear D. Trimming took 1 base from V and 8 from J, leaving 8 bases between them. The germline CDR1 and CDR2 sequences are LGHNT and FRNRAP. The CDR3 runs 12 residues. CDR3 loop: CASGLEGRGYTF. The CDR3 DNA reads as TGTGCTAGTGGTTTGGAGGGTCGAGGCTACACCTTC.

The V gene is TRBV10-3, the J gene TRBJ2-2; TRBD2 agrees at 7 bases. The germline CDR1 and CDR2 sequences are ENHRY and SYGVKD. V lost 10 bases, J lost 2 bases, and 7 bases stayed unmatched. The CDR3 is 14 residues long. CDR3 bases: TGTGCCACCACTGGGGGGGGAAACACCGGGGAGCTGTTTTTT. Protein: CATTGGGNTGELFF.

The V gene is TRBV7-6, the J gene TRBJ2-2; possible D gene TRBD1, 6 bases. Germline assignment: CDR1 SGHVS and CDR2 FNYEAQ. Trimming stripped 2 bases from V and 3 bases from J, with 7 bases between. The CDR3 consists of 14 residues. The CDR3 DNA is TGTGCCAGCAGCTTAACAGGGTACACCGGGGAGCTGTTTTTT. This sequence encodes CASSLTGYTGELFF. Full variable domain (missing parts from reference TRBV7-6 and TRBJ2-2): GAGVSQSPRYKVTKRGQDVALRCDPISGHVSLYWYRQALGQGPEFLTYFNYEAQQDKSGLPNDRFSAERPEGSISTLTIQRTEQRDSAMYRCASSLTGYTGELFFGEGSRLTVL.

The rearrangement joins TRBV19 to TRBJ1-6; D might be TRBD1 (6 bases). CDR3 length equals 15 residues. V lost 4 bases and J lost 10, with 17 bases in between. The V gene's germline CDR1 is LNHDA and CDR2 SQIVND (reference sequence). The CDR3 nucleotides are TGTGCCAGTAGTAATGTCGGCGGAGGGGGATCACCCCTCCACTTT. Translated: CASSNVGGGGSPLHF.

The V call is TRBV7-6, the J call TRBJ1-2; 8 bases line up with TRBD1. The CDR3 contains 17 residues. J lost 5 bases, V lost 4 bases, and 15 bases had no gene match. Per the germline V gene, CDR1 is SGHVS and CDR2 is FNYEAQ. This CDR3 reads CASSSARLDRVMYGYTF. Written as DNA, the CDR3 is TGTGCCAGCAGCTCGGCACGCTTGGACAGGGTTATGTATGGCTACACCTTC.

The chain employs TRBV9 and TRBJ1-1; TRBD1 matches at 8 bases. V was pared by 0 bases and J by 3 bases, with 7 bases of the junction left unmatched. CDR1 and CDR2 from the germline V gene are SGDLS and YYNGEE. The CDR3 is 16 amino acids. CDR3 sequence (DNA): TGTGCCAGCAGCGTAGGACAGGGGAGCATGTACACTGAAGCTTTCTTT. It yields the protein CASSVGQGSMYTEAFF. The complete variable domain, with remaining parts taken from reference TRBV9 and TRBJ1-1, reads DSGVTQTPKHLITATGQRVTLRCSPRSGDLSVYWYQQSLDQGLQFLIQYYNGEERAKGNILERFSAQQFPDLHSELNLSSLELGDSALYFCASSVGQGSMYTEAFFGQGTRLTVV.

A single count supports this clone. The gene calls are TRBV7-2 and TRBJ2-3; 10 nucleotides match TRBD2. The length of the CDR3 is 17 residues. CDR1 is SGHTA, CDR2 FQGNSA, per germline. With V trimmed by 8 bases and J by 4 bases, 15 bases remained unmatched. The CDR3 DNA follows: TGTGCCAGCCTGGGGGTAGCGGGGGGTTATCGGGCAGATACGCAGTATTTT. Amino acids: CASLGVAGGYRADTQYF.

This chain uses TRBV27 with TRBJ2-7, with D perhaps matching TRBD2 (5 bases). The CDR3 has 15 residues. V lost 6 bases, J lost 4 bases, and 19 bases lay in between. Germline V gene sequence: CDR1 MNHEY, CDR2 SMNVEV (reference sequence). The CDR3 is CASSRKDSGLYEQYF. The CDR3 nucleotides are TGTGCCAGCAGCCGAAAGGACTCAGGACTGTACGAGCAGTACTTC.

V is TRBV10-1 and J is TRBJ2-1, with TRBD2 identical over 10 bases. There are 14 residues in the CDR3. Germline V gives CDR1 WNHNN, CDR2 SYGVQD (reference sequence). V trimming: 4 bases; J trimming: 9 bases; junction bases outside the gene matches: 6. The DNA for the CDR3 is TGCGCCAGCAGTGTGGTAGCGGGGGGAGGTGAGCAGTTCTTC. Residues: CASSVVAGGGEQFF.

V is TRBV30 and J is TRBJ1-1, with D hard to call. The CDR3 runs 14 residues. Trimming took 7 bases from V and 4 from J, leaving 19 bases between them. Germline V gene data show CDR1 as GTSNPN and CDR2 as SVGIG (reference sequence). The CDR3 DNA reads TGTGCCTTAACTGCTACGAGGCTGGGCACTGAAGCTTTCTTT. Translating gives CALTATRLGTEAFF.

This rearrangement joins TRBV19 to TRBJ2-3, with 12 bases matching TRBD2. Trimming took 3 bases from V and 0 from J; bases not matched to a gene: 16. The V gene's germline CDR1 is LNHDA and CDR2 SQIVND (reference sequence). The CDR3 has 21 residues. CDR3 in amino acids: CASSIPAALKTSGGSTDTQYF. The CDR3 DNA reads TGTGCCAGTAGTATCCCGGCCGCTCTAAAGACTAGCGGGGGAAGCACAGATACGCAGTATTTT.

The chain has TRBV7-9 and TRBJ2-1, with D maybe TRBD1 (6 bases). This CDR3 spans 16 amino acids. Trimming removed 1 base from V and 2 bases from J, with 12 bases in between. Germline assignment: CDR1 SEHNR and CDR2 FQNEAQ (reference sequence). In nucleotides, the CDR3 is TGTGCCAGCAGCTTAGAACGGGACAAAACCTACAATGAGCAGTTCTTC. Encoded protein: CASSLERDKTYNEQFF.

The table lists this clone with a few counts. This CDR3 is also generated by other DNA sequences in the sample. The V call is TRBV9, the J call TRBJ2-2; D possibly uses TRBD1 or TRBD2 (5 bases each). The V and J ends lost 0 bases and 0 bases respectively, with 6 bases between them. This CDR3 has 15 amino acids. The V gene's germline CDR1 is SGDLS and CDR2 YYNGEE. The CDR3 sequence is CASSVGGANTGELFF. The CDR3 region has the DNA TGTGCCAGCAGCGTAGGAGGGGCGAACACCGGGGAGCTGTTTTTT.

This chain uses TRBV6-5 with TRBJ1-1; D gene unclear. The CDR3 is made up of 13 amino acids. The V end lost 6 bases, the J end lost 7 bases, and 15 bases lay between the germline ends. Germline V lookup: CDR1 MNHEY, CDR2 SVGAGI. This CDR3 is CASSPYLAVEAFF. The CDR3 bases are TGTGCCAGCAGCCCGTATCTCGCAGTTGAAGCTTTCTTT.

This clone was seen once. The chain links TRBV9 to TRBJ1-4, with 12 bases matching TRBD1. The CDR3 sequence is 21 residues long. V lost 0 bases, J lost 8 bases, and 20 bases stayed unmatched. The germline CDR1 and CDR2 sequences are SGDLS and YYNGEE. CDR3 DNA sequence: TGTGCCAGCAGCGTAGGGATTGGGACAGGGGGCGCAGGAATTTATAGGGAAAAACTGTTTTTT. Protein sequence: CASSVGIGTGGAGIYREKLFF.

For the CDR3, the DNA is TGTGCCAGTAGTATAGGCGGGATGGTAGGCGAGCAGTACTTC. It is translated as CASSIGGMVGEQYF. V is TRBV19 and J is TRBJ2-7, with a weak D call TRBD2 (6 bases). Germline CDR1 and CDR2: LNHDA and SQIVND (reference sequence). There are 14 residues in the CDR3. V lost 1 base and J 6 bases, leaving 13 bases between the germline ends.

The chain couples TRBV11-2 to TRBJ2-7; no firm D call. Germline CDR1 reads SGHAT; CDR2 reads FQNNGV. This CDR3 spans 11 amino acids. The ends were cut back, 2 bases at V and 6 bases at J, with 5 bases in the middle. The CDR3 spells CASSLPGEQYF. The CDR3 DNA follows: TGTGCCAGCAGCTTACCAGGCGAGCAGTACTTC.

The chain carries TRBV6-5 and TRBJ1-4; maybe TRBD1 (5 bases). Per germline, CDR1 MNHEY and CDR2 SVGAGI. The CDR3 runs to 15 residues. With 2 bases removed from V and 8 bases from J, the gap between germline ends came to 15 bases. The CDR3 DNA follows: TGTGCCAGCAGTTACGGGGTTGGGGCGGAGGAAAAACTGTTTTTT. It translates to CASSYGVGAEEKLFF.

This sequence joins TRBV14 and TRBJ1-2; D gene uncertain. The CDR3 is 15 residues long. Germline V gene sequence: CDR1 SGHDN, CDR2 FVKESK. With 0 bases removed from V and 4 bases from J, the gap between germline ends came to 12 bases. The CDR3 sequence is CASSQDLGSGYGYTF. DNA of the CDR3: TGTGCCAGCAGCCAAGATCTGGGGAGTGGCTATGGCTACACCTTC.

This clone was seen a handful of times. The chain is built from TRBV5-1 and TRBJ2-5; D uncertain. The CDR3 length is 12 residues. Trimming pared 6 bases from V and 1 base from J, leaving 7 bases between. CDR1 is SGHRS and CDR2 is YFSETQ in the germline V gene. CDR3 amino acids: CASTSFQETQYF. CDR3 nucleotides: TGCGCCAGCACATCTTTCCAAGAGACCCAGTACTTC.

The rearrangement links TRBV30 to TRBJ1-6; D gene uncertain. The germline CDR1 and CDR2 sequences are GTSNPN and SVGIG (reference sequence). Trimming shortened V by 3 bases and J by 6 bases, and 9 bases separated the two germline ends. CDR3 length: 13 residues. This chain's CDR3 is CAWRAIPNSPLHF. The DNA of the CDR3 is TGTGCCTGGAGGGCCATCCCTAATTCACCCCTCCACTTT.

The genes are TRBV7-9 and TRBJ2-3; 8 bases line up with TRBD1. V shed 5 bases, J shed 6 bases, and the junction held 10 bases outside the gene matches. Germline V gene data show CDR1 as SEHNR and CDR2 as FQNEAQ (reference sequence). The CDR3 consists of 15 residues. CDR3 in amino acids: CASSTKGQGSDTQYF. CDR3 sequence (DNA): TGTGCCAGCAGCACCAAAGGACAGGGTTCGGATACGCAGTATTTT.

The chain employs TRBV28 and TRBJ1-1, with 7 bases aligning to TRBD1. The ends lost 5 bases at V and 5 bases at J; junction bases unmatched: 8. The CDR3 covers 14 residues. Germline CDR1 reads MDHEN; CDR2 reads SYDVKM. The CDR3 nucleotides are TGTGCCAGCAGTCCCGTGACAGGGTATACTGAAGCTTTCTTT. Its protein is CASSPVTGYTEAFF.

The V and J genes are TRBV5-1 and TRBJ2-3; unclear D gene. This CDR3 contains 12 residues. CDR1 SGHRS and CDR2 YFSETQ come from the germline V gene. Trimming shortened V by 7 bases and J by 0 bases, and 6 bases separated the two germline ends. CDR3 coding DNA: TGCGCCAGCCAATCTAGCACAGATACGCAGTATTTT. Amino acid sequence: CASQSSTDTQYF.

This clone is a singleton in its sample. The V call is TRBV11-2, the J call TRBJ2-2, with TRBD1 matching 7 bases. From germline, CDR1 is SGHAT and CDR2 FQNNGV. V lost 6 bases, J lost 9 bases, and 13 bases stayed unmatched. The CDR3 sequence is 15 residues long. The CDR3 DNA follows: TGTGCCAGCAGAACAACAAAGGGGGCACCCCGGGAGCTGTTTTTT. As protein: CASRTTKGAPRELFF. The variable domain in full, with the rest retrieved from reference TRBV11-2 and TRBJ2-2, is EAGVAQSPRYKIIEKRQSVAFWCNPISGHATLYWYQQILGQGPKLLIQFQNNGVVDDSQLPKDRFSAERLKGVDSTLKIQPAKLEDSAVYLCASRTTKGAPRELFFGEGSRLTVL.

In this sample, this clone turned up once. CDR3: CASSFWGSGANVLTF. The CDR3 region has the DNA TGTGCCAGCAGTTTTTGGGGGTCTGGGGCCAACGTCCTGACTTTC. The J gene is TRBJ2-6, the V gene TRBV27, with D perhaps being TRBD1 or TRBD2 (5 bases each). CDR3 length equals 15 residues. With 3 bases removed from V and 1 base from J, the gap between germline ends came to 7 bases. Germline-derived CDR1 and CDR2 are MNHEY and SMNVEV (reference sequence).

This chain uses TRBV14 with TRBJ2-3, with D hard to call. CDR1 is SGHDN and CDR2 is FVKESK in the germline V gene. This CDR3 has 15 amino acids. Trimming pared 0 bases from V and 0 bases from J, leaving 7 bases between. CDR3 DNA sequence: TGTGCCAGCAGCCAAGATTTAGCCAGCACAGATACGCAGTATTTT. Its translation: CASSQDLASTDTQYF.